These T cell receptor beta chains were read from a single sample in a study of neurological immune-mediated disorders. Each CDR3 protein is one row after TCRdb ran MiXCR on the 5' RACE reads. Among around 20,000 distinct CDR3 sequences listed, roughly 15% were seen once. Sequencing was done on a sample of CD4+ T cells from blood. The receptor source for this set is a woman between 55 and 75 years old with HTLV-1-associated myelopathy (HAM/TSP). CDR3s include the opening cysteine and the closing phenylalanine or tryptophan. Fields, in order: J gene, clone size, V gene, D gene, CDR3 DNA, CDR3 protein. D genes are given only for firm matches. Clone size appears in some rows only: once, few, many, or a class for an expanded clone.

J: TRBJ1-5
size: many
V: TRBV6-1
D: NA
DNA: TGTGCCAGCAGCCGGGGAGGGCCTGGGAATCAGCCCCAGCATTTT
CDR3: CASSRGGPGNQPQHF

J: TRBJ2-3
size: many
V: TRBV11-3
D: TRBD1
DNA: TGTGCCAGCAGCCCGGGACAGGGGAGTAGAACAGATACGCAGTATTTT
CDR3: CASSPGQGSRTDTQYF

J: TRBJ1-1
size: many
V: TRBV5-1
D: NA
DNA: TGCGCCAGCAGCTTGAGGGCAGGACAGATGAACACTGAAGCTTTCTTT
CDR3: CASSLRAGQMNTEAFF

J: TRBJ2-3
size: many
V: TRBV3-1
D: TRBD2
DNA: TGTGCCAGCAGCCGGGGACTAGCGGTGAATACGCAGTATTTT
CDR3: CASSRGLAVNTQYF

J: TRBJ2-1
size: medium-sized
V: TRBV5-1
D: NA
DNA: TGCGCCAGCAGCTTGGCGCAGGGGAACAATGAGCAGTTCTTC
CDR3: CASSLAQGNNEQFF

J: TRBJ2-7
size: many
V: TRBV3-1
D: TRBD2
DNA: TGTGCCAGCAGCCAGCGGACTAGCGGGAGAGGCTACGAGCAGTACTTC
CDR3: CASSQRTSGRGYEQYF

J: TRBJ2-4
size: NA
V: TRBV7-9
D: TRBD2
DNA: TGTGCCAGCAGCTCCAGGGTAGCGGGGCCCGGGGGCATTCAGTACTTC
CDR3: CASSSRVAGPGGIQYF

J: TRBJ2-3
size: medium-sized
V: TRBV20-1
D: NA
DNA: TGCAGTGCACCCCCCGACAGGGGAGGGACAGATACGCAGTATTTT
CDR3: CSAPPDRGGTDTQYF

J: TRBJ2-3
size: many
V: TRBV7-2
D: NA
DNA: TGTGCCAGCAGCTGGGGATTAGGCACAGATACGCAGTATTTT
CDR3: CASSWGLGTDTQYF

J: TRBJ2-2
size: many
V: TRBV5-1
D: TRBD2
DNA: TGCGCCAGCACCAGACTAGCGGGGACCACCGGGGAGCTGTTTTTT
CDR3: CASTRLAGTTGELFF

J: TRBJ2-3
size: many
V: TRBV7-6
D: TRBD2
DNA: TGTGCCAGCAGCCCATGGGGACCAACTAGCGGGAGTCCAGATACGCAGTATTTT
CDR3: CASSPWGPTSGSPDTQYF

J: TRBJ2-3
size: many
V: TRBV18
D: NA
DNA: TGTGCCAGCTCACCGAACTCAGATACGCAGTATTTT
CDR3: CASSPNSDTQYF

J: TRBJ2-3
size: many
V: TRBV10-3
D: NA
DNA: TGTGCCAGCGGAAGGACACCAGATACGCAGTATTTT
CDR3: CASGRTPDTQYF

J: TRBJ2-7
size: many
V: TRBV25-1
D: TRBD1
DNA: TGTGCCAGCCGGGACAGGTCCTACGAGCAGTACTTC
CDR3: CASRDRSYEQYF

J: TRBJ2-2
size: medium-sized
V: TRBV5-1
D: NA
DNA: TGCGCCAGCAGCAACCGGGGCACGAACACCGGGGAGCTGTTTTTT
CDR3: CASSNRGTNTGELFF

J: TRBJ1-4
size: many
V: TRBV11-2
D: NA
DNA: TGTGCCAGCAGCTTGGACAGCTTTAATGAAAAACTGTTTTTT
CDR3: CASSLDSFNEKLFF

J: TRBJ2-3
size: many
V: TRBV20-1
D: NA
DNA: TGCAGTGCTAGAGATACTACGATCGATACGCAGTATTTT
CDR3: CSARDTTIDTQYF

J: TRBJ2-3
size: many
V: TRBV7-2
D: NA
DNA: TGTGCCAGCAGCCGGGACAGCACAGATACGCAGTATTTT
CDR3: CASSRDSTDTQYF

J: TRBJ2-7
size: many
V: TRBV21-1
D: NA
DNA: TGTGCCAGCAGCAAATACGAGCAGTACTTC
CDR3: CASSKYEQYF

J: TRBJ1-5
size: NA
V: TRBV7-2
D: TRBD1
DNA: TGTGCCAGCAGCCAATACTCCCTGGGGGCGGGACAGCCACAGCATTTT
CDR3: CASSQYSLGAGQPQHF

J: TRBJ2-2
size: NA
V: TRBV7-8
D: NA
DNA: TGTGCCAGCAGCTTAGGACTAGCAGGGGCCTCCGTGGAGCTGTTTTTT
CDR3: CASSLGLAGASVELFF

J: TRBJ2-5
size: many
V: TRBV24-1
D: TRBD1
DNA: TGTGCCACCAGTGATGGTGAGGGGGCTCGGGAGACCCAGTACTTC
CDR3: CATSDGEGARETQYF

J: TRBJ2-2
size: many
V: TRBV5-1
D: NA
DNA: TGCGCCAGCAGCTTGGTTTTACGGGGAGCGAACACCGGGGAGCTGTTTTTT
CDR3: CASSLVLRGANTGELFF

J: TRBJ2-3
size: many
V: TRBV4-3
D: NA
DNA: TGCGCCAGCAGCCAAGATCTGGGCGGGGTAGATACGCAGTATTTT
CDR3: CASSQDLGGVDTQYF

J: TRBJ1-1
size: many
V: TRBV19
D: NA
DNA: TGTGCCAGTAGAATCTTGGGAGCGAACACTGAAGCTTTCTTT
CDR3: CASRILGANTEAFF

J: TRBJ1-5
size: medium-sized
V: TRBV12-3/TRBV12-4
D: NA
DNA: TGTGCCAGCACCAAACAGGGAAGGAATCAGCCCCAGCATTTT
CDR3: CASTKQGRNQPQHF

J: TRBJ1-1
size: many
V: TRBV3-1
D: NA
DNA: TGTGCCAGCAGCCAAGAGCATTCCACTGAAGCTTTCTTT
CDR3: CASSQEHSTEAFF

J: TRBJ2-5
size: many
V: TRBV20-1
D: TRBD2
DNA: TGCAGTGCCGGGACTAGCGGGATAGAAGAGACCCAGTACTTC
CDR3: CSAGTSGIEETQYF

J: TRBJ1-1
size: NA
V: TRBV20-1
D: NA
DNA: TGCATTGCTAGAGGGGAGGGGTTGGGATTTGAAGCTTTCTTT
CDR3: CIARGEGLGFEAFF

J: TRBJ1-1
size: many
V: TRBV5-1
D: TRBD1
DNA: TGCGCCAGCAGCCCGCGGACAGGCGCCTCGACTGAAGCTTTCTTT
CDR3: CASSPRTGASTEAFF

J: TRBJ1-5
size: NA
V: TRBV3-1
D: NA
DNA: TGTGCCAGCAGCCAACGTTCTCAGGGCCAGCCCCAGCATTTT
CDR3: CASSQRSQGQPQHF

J: TRBJ1-1
size: many
V: TRBV5-1
D: NA
DNA: TGCGCCAGCAGCTTGGGACGGATCTTAGACACTGAAGCTTTCTTT
CDR3: CASSLGRILDTEAFF

J: TRBJ2-5
size: NA
V: TRBV15
D: TRBD2
DNA: TGTGCCACCAGCTCAGCGGGGGGAGAGACCCAGTACTTC
CDR3: CATSSAGGETQYF

J: TRBJ1-1
size: many
V: TRBV5-1
D: TRBD1
DNA: TGCGCCAGCAGCTTTATAGACAGGGAAACTGAAGCTTTCTTT
CDR3: CASSFIDRETEAFF

J: TRBJ2-4
size: medium-sized
V: TRBV20-1
D: NA
DNA: TGCAGTGCTAGTGGCTGGTTGGGCAAAAACATTCAGTACTTC
CDR3: CSASGWLGKNIQYF

J: TRBJ1-1
size: many
V: TRBV7-8
D: NA
DNA: TGTGCCAGCAGCTTTTTTAACACTGAAGCTTTCTTT
CDR3: CASSFFNTEAFF

J: TRBJ1-2
size: many
V: TRBV7-2
D: NA
DNA: TGTGCCAGCAGAACTTATGTGTCAGGGAAGGATGGCTACACCTTC
CDR3: CASRTYVSGKDGYTF

J: TRBJ1-1
size: many
V: TRBV6-1
D: NA
DNA: TGTGCCAGCAGTGCTGCGGGTCTGAACACTGAAGCTTTCTTT
CDR3: CASSAAGLNTEAFF

J: TRBJ1-1
size: many
V: TRBV4-3
D: TRBD1
DNA: TGCGCCAGCAGCCAAGGCGACAGGGGGTCTGAAGCTTTCTTT
CDR3: CASSQGDRGSEAFF

J: TRBJ1-3
size: many
V: TRBV6-6
D: TRBD1
DNA: TGTGCCAGCAGCCAAAATCCCGGGACAGGGATGGGAAACACCATATATTTT
CDR3: CASSQNPGTGMGNTIYF

J: TRBJ1-2
size: many
V: TRBV5-1
D: TRBD1
DNA: TGCGCCAGCAGCCCGAATCGGGCAGGGGGTGGCTACACCTTC
CDR3: CASSPNRAGGGYTF

J: TRBJ2-3
size: many
V: TRBV6-5
D: TRBD2
DNA: TGTGCCAGCAGTTACTGGGGGACTAGCGGGGGGAAGGGTACGCAGTATTTT
CDR3: CASSYWGTSGGKGTQYF

J: TRBJ2-3
size: many
V: TRBV20-1
D: TRBD2
DNA: TGCAGTGCTAGAGATTATCGGGGGACATCTAGCGGGGGGTTACCAGATACGCAGTATTTT
CDR3: CSARDYRGTSSGGLPDTQYF

J: TRBJ1-1
size: many
V: TRBV20-1
D: TRBD1
DNA: TGCAGTGCTCGGACAGGGGTACCTGAAGCTTTCTTT
CDR3: CSARTGVPEAFF

J: TRBJ2-6
size: many
V: TRBV10-2
D: NA
DNA: TGCGCCAGCGCCACGGGGCCTGGGGCCAACGTCCTGACTTTC
CDR3: CASATGPGANVLTF

J: TRBJ2-2
size: many
V: TRBV12-3/TRBV12-4
D: NA
DNA: TGTGCCAGCAGTTCGAGGACGCCAACCACCGGGGAGCTGTTTTTT
CDR3: CASSSRTPTTGELFF

J: TRBJ1-2
size: many
V: TRBV5-1
D: NA
DNA: TGCGCCAGCAGCTTGGATCAATATGGCTACACCTTC
CDR3: CASSLDQYGYTF

J: TRBJ1-3
size: many
V: TRBV6-2/TRBV6-3
D: NA
DNA: TGTGCCAGCGCGGCGGGGGGCCTAATCTCTGGAAACACCATATATTTT
CDR3: CASAAGGLISGNTIYF

J: TRBJ2-7
size: many
V: TRBV12-3/TRBV12-4
D: NA
DNA: TGTGCCAGCAGTTTAGGGGGCAGGAGATACGAGCAGTACTTC
CDR3: CASSLGGRRYEQYF

J: TRBJ2-5
size: many
V: TRBV5-1
D: NA
DNA: TGCGCCAGCAGCTTGGCAAGAGAGACCCAGTACTTC
CDR3: CASSLARETQYF